This T cell receptor (beta chain) was identified during a study of T cell responses to AZD1222 COVID-19 vaccine. The CDR3 sequence is 13 residues long. In germline, CDR1 is MDHEN, CDR2 SYDVKM. Trimming took off 9 bases at V and 6 bases at J, with 18 bases between the two ends. Sequenced by immunoSEQ multiplex PCR; TCRdb stores in-frame clones only, minus some. The repertoire holds about 140,000 clones, 88% seen once, with 3% to 4% in the top ten. The count of this clone is one. Its specificity is unknown. Study results and limitations: It was only a handful of AZD1222 recipients who were seropositive at baseline. It was only after the peak T cell response that any repertoires were sampled. Per reports, nearly half of all spike-specific TCRs target regions that are unmutated in variants.

The V and J genes are TRBV28 and TRBJ2-7; a possible D gene is TRBD1 (6 bases). The sequence derives from an adult who received the AZD1222 COVID-19 vaccine. Sequenced material: peripheral blood, taken 28 days after the second AZD1222 dose. The CDR3 DNA follows: TGTGCCAGTCTTTTCCGGGAAGGGGGCGAGCAGTACTTC. Amino acid sequence: CASLFREGGEQYF.